Listed below are T cell receptor beta chains from one sample, sequenced in a study of T cells in Graves' hyperthyroidism and ophthalmopathy. A single record per CDR3 protein comes from TCRdb applying MiXCR to the multiplex PCR reads. Of 130,000 to 150,000 distinct CDR3 sequences listed, less than 25% were seen once; the top ten hold about two thirds. Sequencing used blood. These receptors were collected from a woman aged 45-59 years with Graves' hyperthyroidism that later progressed to Graves' ophthalmopathy. The CDR3 runs from the conserved cysteine through the conserved F or W. D genes are given only for firm matches. Expanded clones get a size class; other rows say once, few or many, or leave the size out.

J | V | D | size | CDR3 | DNA
TRBJ1-5 | TRBV20-1 | TRBD1 | NA | CSVPQGQEHQPQHF | TGCAGTGTCCCTCAGGGACAGGAACATCAGCCCCAGCATTTT
TRBJ2-5 | TRBV3-1 | NA | NA | CASSQDWTRDGQETQYF | TGTGCCAGCAGCCAAGATTGGACCCGGGACGGACAAGAGACCCAGTACTTC
TRBJ1-5 | TRBV2 | NA | many | CASSTRGGGNQPQHF | TGTGCCAGCAGTACTCGGGGGGGTGGCAATCAGCCCCAGCATTTT
TRBJ2-5 | TRBV4-1 | NA | NA | CASSQEWQTYQETQYF | TGCGCCAGCAGCCAAGAATGGCAGACGTACCAAGAGACCCAGTACTTC
TRBJ1-1 | TRBV29-1 | NA | many | CSARGGLNTEAFF | TGCAGCGCCCGGGGGGGCCTGAACACTGAAGCTTTCTTT
TRBJ2-5 | TRBV20-1 | TRBD2 | NA | CSTGRAGETQYF | TGCAGCACTGGGAGGGCCGGGGAGACCCAGTACTTC
TRBJ1-6 | TRBV5-6 | TRBD1 | many | CASSPGTGNSPLHF | TGTGCCAGCAGCCCCGGGACAGGAAATTCACCCCTCCACTTT
TRBJ2-3 | TRBV29-1 | TRBD2 | NA | CSVEGSGREDTQYF | TGCAGCGTTGAGGGTAGCGGGAGAGAAGATACGCAGTATTTT
TRBJ1-2 | TRBV5-1 | TRBD1 | NA | CATSPGQGGGYTF | TGCGCCACGTCACCGGGACAGGGTGGTGGCTACACCTTC
TRBJ1-5 | TRBV29-1 | NA | few | CSVGGGGQPQHF | TGCAGCGTTGGGGGGGGGGGGCAGCCCCAGCATTTT
TRBJ2-3 | TRBV29-1 | NA | NA | CSVEAASTDTQYF | TGCAGCGTCGAAGCTGCTAGCACAGATACGCAGTATTTT
TRBJ2-7 | TRBV10-2 | TRBD1 | many | CASRDPGTAYEQYF | TGCGCCAGCAGAGACCCCGGGACAGCCTACGAGCAGTACTTC
TRBJ2-5 | TRBV28 | NA | NA | CASSFETQYF | TGTGCCAGCAGTTTTGAGACCCAGTACTTC
TRBJ2-1 | TRBV6-1 | NA | many | CASSNWVEQFF | TGTGCCAGCAGCAACTGGGTTGAGCAGTTCTTC
TRBJ2-6 | TRBV15 | NA | many | CATSARGSGANVLTF | TGTGCCACCAGCGCTAGGGGGTCTGGGGCCAACGTCCTGACTTTC
TRBJ2-3 | TRBV18 | TRBD2 | many | CASSQRAGGTDTQYF | TGTGCCAGCTCACAACGAGCGGGAGGCACAGATACGCAGTATTTT
TRBJ2-1 | TRBV7-9 | TRBD2 | NA | CASSQGSSGSYNEQFF | TGTGCCAGCAGCCAAGGGTCTAGCGGGAGTTACAATGAGCAGTTCTTC
TRBJ2-1 | TRBV5-1 | TRBD2 | few | CASRTGTSAYNEQFF | TGCGCCAGCAGGACCGGGACTAGCGCCTACAATGAGCAGTTCTTC
TRBJ1-1 | TRBV27 | TRBD1 | many | CASSSAGDRNTEAFF | TGTGCCAGCAGTTCCGCCGGGGACAGAAACACTGAAGCTTTCTTT
TRBJ2-5 | TRBV20-1 | NA | NA | CSARRTAQETQYF | TGCAGTGCTAGGAGGACCGCCCAAGAGACCCAGTACTTC
TRBJ1-4 | TRBV6-1 | NA | NA | CASSESRQNEKLFF | TGTGCCAGCAGTGAAAGCCGACAAAATGAAAAACTGTTTTTT
TRBJ1-2 | TRBV20-1 | TRBD1 | NA | CSAIVDRDGYTF | TGCAGTGCTATCGTAGACAGGGATGGCTACACCTTC
TRBJ1-3 | TRBV6-1 | NA | once | CASSQGRRNSGNTIYF | TGTGCCAGCAGTCAAGGGCGTCGTAACTCTGGAAACACCATATATTTT
TRBJ2-3 | TRBV7-3 | TRBD2 | many | CASSRGPTSGLSTDTRYF | TGTGCCAGCAGCCGAGGACCGACTAGCGGGTTAAGCACAGATACGCGCTATTTT
TRBJ2-3 | TRBV3-1 | TRBD2 | few | CASSQEAERESTDTQYF | TGTGCCAGCAGCCAAGAAGCGGAGCGGGAGAGCACAGATACGCAGTATTTT
TRBJ1-2 | TRBV5-6 | NA | NA | CASSSWDGYTF | TGTGCCAGCAGCTCCTGGGATGGCTACACCTTC
TRBJ2-5 | TRBV7-2 | TRBD2 | NA | CASSLGPGLAGVETQYF | TGTGCCAGCAGCTTAGGGCCGGGACTAGCGGGAGTAGAGACCCAGTACTTC
TRBJ2-1 | TRBV9 | NA | NA | CASSVEGSYNAEQFF | TGTGCCAGCAGCGTTGAAGGCTCCTACAATGCTGAGCAGTTCTTC
TRBJ2-7 | TRBV6-2/TRBV6-3 | NA | many | CASTEIRRRSTYEQYF | TGTGCCAGCACCGAGATCCGGCGGAGATCAACCTACGAGCAGTACTTC
TRBJ1-6 | TRBV5-5 | NA | few | CASSLTEGTVASPLHF | TGTGCCAGCAGCTTGACGGAGGGGACGGTTGCTTCACCCCTCCACTTT
TRBJ2-1 | TRBV6-4 | NA | NA | CASSAAVGNEQFF | TGTGCCAGCAGTGCTGCGGTGGGGAATGAGCAGTTCTTC
TRBJ1-2 | TRBV6-1 | NA | many | CASSPVRGTVNYGYTF | TGTGCCAGCAGCCCAGTACGCGGGACTGTTAACTATGGCTACACCTTC
TRBJ2-5 | TRBV6-2/TRBV6-3 | TRBD2 | NA | CASRSRLAGGQETQYF | TGTGCCAGCAGATCCCGCCTAGCGGGGGGACAAGAGACCCAGTACTTC
TRBJ1-1 | TRBV20-1 | TRBD1 | many | CSARGNRGRIAEAFF | TGCAGTGCTAGGGGGAACAGGGGAAGAATTGCTGAAGCTTTCTTT
TRBJ2-3 | TRBV29-1 | TRBD1 | many | CSADRGILTDTQYF | TGCAGCGCCGACAGGGGTATACTCACAGATACGCAGTATTTT
TRBJ2-5 | TRBV11-2 | TRBD2 | NA | CASSPRGAGELVETQYF | TGTGCCAGCAGCCCCCGGGGAGCGGGAGAGCTCGTGGAGACCCAGTACTTC
TRBJ1-1 | TRBV28 | NA | few | CASSLTENTEAFF | TGTGCCAGCAGCCTAACAGAGAACACTGAAGCTTTCTTT
TRBJ2-5 | TRBV25-1 | TRBD2 | NA | CASRLAGAGETQYF | TGTGCCAGCAGACTAGCGGGGGCCGGGGAGACCCAGTACTTC
TRBJ1-1 | TRBV3-1 | TRBD1 | NA | CASSPLTGPLPGAFF | TGTGCCAGCAGCCCGTTGACAGGGCCTCTTCCTGGGGCTTTCTTT
TRBJ2-7 | TRBV4-1 | TRBD2 | few | CASSPGGSYEQYF | TGCGCCAGCAGCCCGGGGGGGTCCTACGAGCAGTACTTC
TRBJ2-7 | TRBV27 | TRBD1 | NA | CASSFQGTGSGYEQYF | TGTGCCAGCAGTTTCCAAGGGACAGGGTCAGGCTACGAGCAGTACTTC
TRBJ1-3 | TRBV20-1 | TRBD1 | NA | CSAGGTGQAGNTIYF | TGCAGTGCTGGGGGGACAGGCCAAGCTGGAAACACCATATATTTT
TRBJ2-3 | TRBV20-1 | NA | few | CSATASWRGTDTQYF | TGCAGTGCAACGGCAAGTTGGAGGGGCACAGATACGCAGTATTTT
TRBJ2-5 | TRBV7-3 | NA | NA | CASSLSGGGRGETQYF | TGTGCCAGCAGCTTAAGTGGGGGAGGCCGTGGGGAGACCCAGTACTTC
TRBJ2-1 | TRBV20-1 | TRBD2 | NA | CSAELLAGEEQFF | TGCAGTGCGGAGCTACTAGCGGGAGAAGAGCAGTTCTTC
TRBJ2-1 | TRBV27 | NA | many | CASSLGNRRVEQFF | TGTGCCAGCAGTTTAGGGAACAGGAGGGTTGAGCAGTTCTTC
TRBJ2-1 | TRBV20-1 | TRBD2 | few | CSARGSTSGVLNEQFF | TGCAGTGCTAGAGGGTCAACTAGCGGGGTTCTGAATGAGCAGTTCTTC
TRBJ1-1 | TRBV10-3 | NA | many | CAISEATEAFF | TGTGCCATCAGTGAAGCCACTGAAGCTTTCTTT
TRBJ1-6 | TRBV6-1 | TRBD1 | NA | CASSEALGQGNSPLHF | TGTGCCAGCAGTGAAGCGCTGGGACAGGGGAATTCACCCCTCCACTTT
TRBJ1-2 | TRBV20-1 | NA | many | CSAREGARGYTF | TGCAGTGCTAGAGAGGGGGCGCGTGGCTACACCTTC
TRBJ2-2 | TRBV12-3/TRBV12-4 | NA | many | CASRGIRNTGELFF | TGTGCCAGCAGGGGGATCCGGAACACCGGGGAGCTGTTTTTT
TRBJ1-1 | TRBV6-1 | NA | many | CASSEWGGYAEAFF | TGTGCCAGCAGTGAGTGGGGTGGATATGCTGAAGCTTTCTTT
TRBJ1-1 | TRBV28 | NA | many | CASSHGGTEAFF | TGTGCCAGCAGTCACGGGGGCACTGAAGCTTTCTTT
TRBJ2-5 | TRBV11-2 | NA | few | CASSLDHGLGETQYF | TGTGCCAGCAGCTTAGACCACGGATTAGGGGAGACCCAGTACTTC
TRBJ1-4 | TRBV6-5 | NA | many | CASSYSSGINEKLFF | TGTGCCAGCAGTTACTCGTCAGGGATCAATGAAAAACTGTTTTTT
TRBJ1-3 | TRBV12-3/TRBV12-4 | NA | NA | CASSYKSSGNTIYF | TGTGCCAGCAGTTACAAGAGCTCTGGAAACACCATATATTTT
TRBJ1-1 | TRBV10-3 | NA | many | CAISERENTEAFF | TGTGCCATCAGTGAGAGGGAGAACACTGAAGCTTTCTTT